This T cell receptor beta chain was obtained from a study of blood T cell repertoires in COVID-19. Using immunoSEQ multiplex PCR, the repertoire was profiled, and TCRdb retains in-frame clones only, with some absent. Of about 140,000 clones in the sample, 65% to 85% are singletons; the top ten hold around 5%. Per germline, CDR1 SGHTA and CDR2 FQGNSA. The CDR3 consists of 17 residues. Trimming removed 3 bases at V and 7 bases at J, with 21 bases between. The TCR originated in a woman between 50 and 59 years old with acute or convalescent COVID-19. This chain connects TRBV7-2 to TRBJ1-4; possible D gene TRBD1, 5 bases. Material for sequencing was peripheral blood. The CDR3: CASSFTDNSPRTEKLFF. CDR3 bases: TGTGCCAGCAGCTTTACGGACAACTCACCAAGGACTGAAAAACTGTTTTTT.